The 11 T cell receptor beta chains reported below all come from one sample, sequenced in a study of Ad26.COV2.S vaccination and SARS-CoV-2 variants. The treatment here: some 19 received Ad26.COV2.S at low or high dose, single or two shots; 5 received placebo; per-sample allocation not given. Specimen acquisition occurred on day 63 following the initial vaccine or placebo injection. Sequencing was performed with immunoSEQ multiplex PCR; in TCRdb, only in-frame clones are kept and a portion is missing. This table holds about 350,000 clones, about 89% found once. This specimen was peripheral blood, taken in a trial of Ad26.COV2.S vaccine versus placebo. The source of these receptors is a person aged 18-60 years who received the Ad26.COV2.S COVID-19 vaccine or a placebo.

The V call is TRBV11-2, the J call TRBJ2-1; 9 bases agree with TRBD1. The germline CDR1 and CDR2 sequences are SGHAT and FQNNGV. Trimming cost V 6 bases and J 5 bases; bases outside gene matches: 8. This CDR3 has 15 amino acids. The DNA of the CDR3 is TGTGCCAGCAGAGAACCGGGACAGGGTCACAATGAGCAGTTCTTC. Translation gives CASREPGQGHNEQFF.

The genes are TRBV6-5 and TRBJ1-6, with a tentative D call TRBD1 (5 bases). Trimming took off 2 bases at V and 8 bases at J, with 13 bases between the two ends. The CDR3 runs 15 residues. Germline CDR1 and CDR2: MNHEY and SVGAGI. CDR3 DNA sequence: TGTGCCAGCAGTTACGAGGGGAGCCCCGATTCACCCCTCCACTTT. Translation: CASSYEGSPDSPLHF.

V is TRBV7-9 and J is TRBJ2-5; D possibly corresponds to TRBD2 (6 bases). The CDR3 is 18 residues long. Germline V gene data show CDR1 as SEHNR and CDR2 as FQNEAQ (reference sequence). V shed 5 bases and J shed 4 bases, with 26 bases lying between them. The CDR3 reads CASSQLEGSVFWGETQYF. The CDR3 DNA reads as TGTGCCAGCAGCCAGTTGGAGGGGTCGGTATTTTGGGGAGAGACCCAGTACTTC.

V gene TRBV9 combines with J gene TRBJ1-4; no definite D call. Trimming removed 3 bases from V and 2 bases from J, with 5 bases in between. The CDR3 totals 13 residues. In germline, CDR1 is SGDLS, CDR2 YYNGEE. CDR3 sequence: CASSGPTNEKLFF. The CDR3 region has the DNA TGTGCCAGCAGCGGCCCGACTAATGAAAAACTGTTTTTT. Using reference TRBV9 and TRBJ1-4 for the parts outside the CDR3, the full variable domain is DSGVTQTPKHLITATGQRVTLRCSPRSGDLSVYWYQQSLDQGLQFLIQYYNGEERAKGNILERFSAQQFPDLHSELNLSSLELGDSALYFCASSGPTNEKLFFGSGTQLSVL.

This chain joins TRBV30 and TRBJ2-2; TRBD2 matches at 8 bases. The trim removed 3 bases at V and 0 bases at J, leaving 12 bases unmatched. The CDR3 is 18 amino acids. From germline, CDR1 is GTSNPN and CDR2 SVGIG (reference sequence). CDR3 coding DNA: TGTGCCTGGAGAGGGGCCGGTAGCGGGATATCGAACACCGGGGAGCTGTTTTTT. This sequence encodes CAWRGAGSGISNTGELFF.

The chain joins TRBV7-9 to TRBJ1-2; TRBD1 matches 9 bases. V lost 4 bases, J lost 6 bases, and 12 bases stayed unmatched. This CDR3 contains 16 residues. Looked up from germline, CDR1 is SEHNR and CDR2 is FQNEAQ (reference sequence). The CDR3 here is CASSSPGTGQSDGYTF. CDR3 nucleotide sequence: TGTGCCAGCAGCTCACCAGGGACAGGGCAATCCGATGGCTACACCTTC.

This clone was counted a single time. The chain combines TRBV30 with TRBJ2-1, with a possible D match to TRBD2 (6 bases). CDR1 is GTSNPN and CDR2 is SVGIG in the germline V gene (reference sequence). The V gene lost 3 bases and the J gene lost 7 bases, with 13 bases spanning the gap. The CDR3 totals 13 residues. In DNA, the CDR3 is TGTGCCTGGAGCTCCAGGACTAAAAATGAGCAGTTCTTC. It is translated as CAWSSRTKNEQFF. The whole variable domain, remainder taken from reference TRBV30 and TRBJ2-1, is SQTIHQWPATLVQPVGSPLSLECTVEGTSNPNLYWYRQAAGRGLQLLFYSVGIGQISSEVPQNLSASRPQDRQFILSSKKLLLSDSGFYLCAWSSRTKNEQFFGPGTRLTVL.

V is TRBV5-4 and J is TRBJ2-1, with a tentative D call TRBD1 (6 bases). This CDR3 region has 15 residues. Deletions cut 2 bases from V and 1 base from J, with 10 bases between. Germline V gives CDR1 SGHNT, CDR2 YYREEE (reference sequence). CDR3 protein: CASSFRGYSYNEQFF. The DNA of the CDR3 is TGTGCCAGCAGCTTCAGGGGCTATTCCTACAATGAGCAGTTCTTC.

The J gene is TRBJ1-2, the V gene TRBV2; D possibly corresponds to TRBD1 (5 bases). Trimming removed 4 bases at V and 2 bases at J, with 8 bases between. Germline V gene data show CDR1 as SNHLY and CDR2 as FYNNEI. The CDR3 spans 13 residues. Here the CDR3 reads CASSVGGNYGYTF. The CDR3 DNA follows: TGTGCCAGCAGTGTGGGGGGAAACTATGGCTACACCTTC.

The chain employs TRBV27 and TRBJ1-2, with a tentative D call TRBD1 (5 bases). Germline CDR1 and CDR2: MNHEY and SMNVEV (reference sequence). The CDR3 is 13 residues long. Trimming stripped 3 bases from V and 9 bases from J, with 14 bases between. The CDR3 bases are TGTGCCAGCAGTTTCGCCGGGACTGGCAGCTACACCTTC. Amino acids: CASSFAGTGSYTF.

V and J are TRBV4-3 and TRBJ1-6; D gene unclear. This CDR3 has 16 amino acids. Deletions cut 0 bases from V and 0 bases from J, with 6 bases between. CDR1 is LGHNA, CDR2 YSLEER, per germline. DNA of the CDR3: TGCGCCAGCAGCCAAGACAGAATCTCCTATAATTCACCCCTCCACTTT. It encodes CASSQDRISYNSPLHF.